This T cell receptor beta chain was recovered during a study of T cell responses to AZD1222 COVID-19 vaccine. Study information: Second doses that came at about 4 or about 12 weeks were put together. General study findings and limits: CD4 TCRs associated with vaccination spanned spike, dominating at 160-218 and 743-854.

On this clone itself: Antigen specificity is unknown.

The CDR3 extends over 17 amino acids. Germline CDR1 SGHRS, CDR2 YFSETQ. Trimming removed 6 bases at V and 2 bases at J, with 20 bases between. TCRdb's table, derived via immunoSEQ multiplex PCR, lists solely in-frame clones and lacks some. The sample includes roughly 120,000 clones, over 75% seen only once; the top ten take 7.7%. This TCR was sampled from an adult in good health. This rearrangement joins TRBV5-1 to TRBJ2-2, with D tentatively TRBD1 or TRBD2 (6 bases each). The input for sequencing was peripheral blood, taken on day 0 of AZD1222 vaccination. The CDR3 nucleotides are TGCGCCAGCATCCCGGGGTCCGGGGGCGCAAACACCGGGGAGCTGTTTTTT. It translates to CASIPGSGGANTGELFF.